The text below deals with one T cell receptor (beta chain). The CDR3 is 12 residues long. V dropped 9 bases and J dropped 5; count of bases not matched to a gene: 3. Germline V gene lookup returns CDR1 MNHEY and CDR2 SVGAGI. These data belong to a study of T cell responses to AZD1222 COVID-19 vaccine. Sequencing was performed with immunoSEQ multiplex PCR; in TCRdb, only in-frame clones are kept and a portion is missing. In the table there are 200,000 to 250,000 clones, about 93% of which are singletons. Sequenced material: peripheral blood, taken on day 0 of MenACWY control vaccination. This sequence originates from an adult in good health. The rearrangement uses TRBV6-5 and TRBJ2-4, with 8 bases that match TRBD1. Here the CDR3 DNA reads TGTGCCAGTGGACAGGGAGAAAACATTCAGTACTTC. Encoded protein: CASGQGENIQYF.